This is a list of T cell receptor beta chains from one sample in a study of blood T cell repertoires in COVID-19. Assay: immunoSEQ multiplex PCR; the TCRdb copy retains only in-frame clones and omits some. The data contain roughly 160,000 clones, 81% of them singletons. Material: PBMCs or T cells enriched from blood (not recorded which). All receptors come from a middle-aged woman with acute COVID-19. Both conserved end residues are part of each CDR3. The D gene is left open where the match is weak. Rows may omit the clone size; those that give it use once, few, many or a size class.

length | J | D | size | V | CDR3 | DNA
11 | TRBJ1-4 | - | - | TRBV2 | CASGTGEKLFF | TGTGCCAGCGGGACTGGGGAAAAACTGTTTTTT
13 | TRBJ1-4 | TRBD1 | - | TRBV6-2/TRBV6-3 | CASSYSDREKLFF | TGTGCCAGCAGTTACTCGGACAGGGAAAAACTGTTTTTT
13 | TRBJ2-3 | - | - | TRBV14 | CASSQEGRDTQYF | TGTGCCAGCAGCCAAGAGGGGCGAGATACGCAGTATTTT
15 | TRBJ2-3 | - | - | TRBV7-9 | CASSLAVLPTDTQYF | TGTGCCAGCAGCTTAGCCGTACTACCCACAGATACGCAGTATTTT
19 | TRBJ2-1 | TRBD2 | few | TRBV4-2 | CASSKIPGTSDSYYNEQFF | TGTGCCAGCAGCAAAATCCCCGGGACTAGCGACTCATACTACAATGAGCAGTTCTTC
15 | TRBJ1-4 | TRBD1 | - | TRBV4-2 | CASSQEGTANEKLFF | TGTGCCAGCAGCCAAGAAGGGACAGCTAATGAAAAACTGTTTTTT
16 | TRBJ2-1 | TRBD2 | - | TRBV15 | CATSRDLSGDYNEQFF | TGTGCCACCAGCAGAGATCTTAGCGGGGATTACAATGAGCAGTTCTTC
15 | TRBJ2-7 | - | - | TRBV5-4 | CASSLGTAATYEQYF | TGTGCCAGCAGCTTGGGGACAGCCGCCACCTACGAGCAGTACTTC
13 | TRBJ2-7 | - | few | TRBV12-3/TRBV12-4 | CASCVTDTYEQYF | TGTGCCAGCTGCGTGACTGATACCTACGAGCAGTACTTC
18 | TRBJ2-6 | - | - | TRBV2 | CASSYPTDSGTGANVLTF | TGTGCCAGCAGTTACCCCACGGACAGCGGTACTGGGGCCAACGTCCTGACTTTC
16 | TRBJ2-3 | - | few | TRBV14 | CASSQGGTVLTDTQYF | TGTGCCAGCAGCCAAGGCGGGACAGTACTCACAGATACGCAGTATTTT
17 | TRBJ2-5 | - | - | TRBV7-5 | CARSLDVLAGAVKTQYF | TGTGCCAGAAGCTTAGACGTACTAGCGGGAGCTGTAAAGACCCAGTACTTC
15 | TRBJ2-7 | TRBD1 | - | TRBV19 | CASSAAGTGGYEQYF | TGTGCCAGTAGTGCAGCCGGGACAGGGGGCTACGAGCAGTACTTC
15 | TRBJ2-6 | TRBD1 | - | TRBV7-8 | CASSLTGVGANVLTF | TGTGCCAGCAGTTTAACAGGGGTAGGGGCCAACGTCCTGACTTTC
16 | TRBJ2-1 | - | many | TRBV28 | CASSSLGPRRDNEQFF | TGTGCCAGCAGTTCACTGGGTCCCCGGAGGGACAATGAGCAGTTCTTC
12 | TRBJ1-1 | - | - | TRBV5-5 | CASSLSHWEAFF | TGTGCCAGCAGTCTGTCCCACTGGGAAGCTTTCTTT
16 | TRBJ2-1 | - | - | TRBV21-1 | CASSYSPIGFLNEQFF | TGTGCCAGCAGCTACAGCCCCATCGGCTTCCTAAATGAGCAGTTCTTC
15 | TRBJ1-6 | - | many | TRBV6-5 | CASSRAGTPERALHF | TGTGCCAGCAGCCGCGCAGGGACACCTGAAAGGGCCCTCCACTTT
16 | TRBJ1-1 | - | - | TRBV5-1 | CASSLLGTQARTEAFF | TGCGCCAGCAGCTTGTTGGGTACACAGGCCCGGACTGAAGCTTTCTTT
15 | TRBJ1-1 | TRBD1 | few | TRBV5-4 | CASSHWTGTTSEAFF | TGTGCCAGCAGCCATTGGACAGGGACTACGTCTGAAGCTTTCTTT
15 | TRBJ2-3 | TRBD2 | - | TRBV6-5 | CASSDLSGGPDTQYF | TGTGCCAGCAGCGATCTATCGGGAGGCCCAGATACGCAGTATTTT
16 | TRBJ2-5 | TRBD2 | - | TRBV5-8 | CASRPPGLAGVETQYF | TGTGCCAGCAGACCCCCCGGACTAGCGGGAGTAGAGACCCAGTACTTC
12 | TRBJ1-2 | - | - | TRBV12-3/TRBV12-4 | CASSLGGDGYTF | TGTGCCAGCAGTTTAGGGGGCGATGGCTACACCTTC
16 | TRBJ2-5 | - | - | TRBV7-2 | CASSSSPGLAQETQYF | TGTGCCAGCAGCTCCTCCCCGGGGCTAGCGCAAGAGACCCAGTACTTC
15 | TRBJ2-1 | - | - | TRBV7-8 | CASNPWGRAYNEQFF | TGTGCCAGCAATCCCTGGGGCAGGGCCTACAATGAGCAGTTCTTC
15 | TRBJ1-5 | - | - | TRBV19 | CASSIGQEGYQPQHF | TGTGCCAGTAGTATCGGCCAGGAGGGGTATCAGCCCCAGCATTTT
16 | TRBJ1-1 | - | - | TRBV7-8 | CASSSTAQGYGTEAFF | TGTGCCAGCAGCTCCACCGCTCAGGGGTATGGGACTGAAGCTTTCTTT
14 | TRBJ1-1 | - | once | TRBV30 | CAWSVLGGGTEAFF | TGTGCCTGGAGTGTACTGGGGGGAGGCACTGAAGCTTTCTTT
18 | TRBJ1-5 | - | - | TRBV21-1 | CASKRGAPQKYSNQPQHF | TGTGCCAGCAAGCGGGGGGCCCCACAGAAGTATAGCAATCAGCCCCAGCATTTT
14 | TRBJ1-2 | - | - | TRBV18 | CASSPSTEAYGYTF | TGTGCCAGCTCCCCATCGACAGAAGCCTATGGCTACACCTTC
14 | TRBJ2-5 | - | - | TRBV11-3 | CASSLGGNQETQYF | TGTGCCAGCAGCTTAGGAGGAAACCAAGAGACCCAGTACTTC
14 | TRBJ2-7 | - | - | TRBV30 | CAWRNAGGPYEQYF | TGTGCCTGGAGGAATGCAGGAGGGCCCTACGAGCAGTACTTC
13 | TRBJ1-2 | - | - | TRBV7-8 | CASSLEGQYGYTF | TGTGCCAGCAGCTTAGAAGGACAGTATGGCTACACCTTC
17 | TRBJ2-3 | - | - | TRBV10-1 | CASSEGSGGPGTDTQYF | TGCGCCAGCAGTGAAGGTTCCGGGGGGCCGGGAACAGATACGCAGTATTTT
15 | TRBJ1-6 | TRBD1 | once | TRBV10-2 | CASSEEQGAYSPLHF | TGCGCCAGCAGTGAAGAACAGGGGGCCTATTCACCCCTCCACTTT
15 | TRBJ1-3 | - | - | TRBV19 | CASSWSPPSGNTIYF | TGTGCCAGTAGTTGGAGCCCGCCTTCTGGAAACACCATATATTTT
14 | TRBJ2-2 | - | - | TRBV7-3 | CASSPSVEIGELFF | TGTGCCAGCAGCCCGAGCGTAGAGATCGGGGAGCTGTTTTTT
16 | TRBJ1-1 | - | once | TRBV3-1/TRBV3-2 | CASSQGSPGVNTEAFF | TGTGCCAGCAGCCAAGGAAGTCCTGGAGTGAACACTGAAGCTTTCTTT
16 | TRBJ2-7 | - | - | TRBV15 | CATSSEGGGTSYEQYF | TGTGCCACCAGCAGTGAGGGAGGAGGGACCTCCTACGAGCAGTACTTC
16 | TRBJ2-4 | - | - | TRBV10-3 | CAISESAGYSGNIQYF | TGTGCCATCAGTGAGTCTGCAGGCTATAGTGGAAACATTCAGTACTTC
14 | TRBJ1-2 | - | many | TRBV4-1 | CASSQGGQAYGYTF | TGCGCCAGCAGCCAAGGGGGCCAAGCCTATGGCTACACCTTC
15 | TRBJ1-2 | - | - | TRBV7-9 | CASSLFEGLDYGYTF | TGTGCCAGCAGCTTATTCGAGGGATTGGACTATGGCTACACCTTC
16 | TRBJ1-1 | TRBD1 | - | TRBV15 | CATSRGSGGFGTEAFF | TGTGCCACCAGCAGAGGTTCAGGGGGTTTTGGGACTGAAGCTTTCTTT
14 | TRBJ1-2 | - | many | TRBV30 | CACPFFRGSYGYTF | TGTGCCTGCCCCTTCTTTCGGGGTAGCTATGGCTACACCTTC
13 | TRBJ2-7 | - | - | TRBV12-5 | CASGLIPSSEQYF | TGTGCTAGTGGTTTGATCCCTAGTTCCGAGCAGTACTTC
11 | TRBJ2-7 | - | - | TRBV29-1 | CSVVGGIEQYF | TGCAGCGTTGTTGGAGGGATCGAGCAGTACTTC